This T cell receptor beta chain originates from a study of T cell responses to AZD1222 COVID-19 vaccine. Study conclusions and caveats: Possibly, clonal diversity was underestimated; donors were largely white British and included more females. Among AZD1222 vaccinees, only 5 to 7 were seropositive at baseline. Receipt of two AZD1222 doses was followed by a rise in Spike-specific TCR breadth and depth.

Worth noting for this clone: The antigen is unknown.

The germline CDR1 and CDR2 sequences are SQVTM and ANQGSEA. Trimming took off 0 bases at V and 9 bases at J, with 11 bases between the two ends. CDR3 length equals 12 residues. Assay used: immunoSEQ multiplex PCR; TCRdb lists only in-frame clones, some missing. Of about 66,000 clones listed, 65% to 80% were seen once; the top ten hold approximately 3.5%. Sequences were derived from peripheral blood, sampled 28 days after the second AZD1222 dose. The chain employs TRBV29-1 and TRBJ1-2; unclear D gene. The receptor was derived from an adult who received the AZD1222 COVID-19 vaccine. The CDR3 DNA reads as TGCAGCGTTGAAGATAGGAATTGGAGCTACACCTTC. The encoded protein is CSVEDRNWSYTF.